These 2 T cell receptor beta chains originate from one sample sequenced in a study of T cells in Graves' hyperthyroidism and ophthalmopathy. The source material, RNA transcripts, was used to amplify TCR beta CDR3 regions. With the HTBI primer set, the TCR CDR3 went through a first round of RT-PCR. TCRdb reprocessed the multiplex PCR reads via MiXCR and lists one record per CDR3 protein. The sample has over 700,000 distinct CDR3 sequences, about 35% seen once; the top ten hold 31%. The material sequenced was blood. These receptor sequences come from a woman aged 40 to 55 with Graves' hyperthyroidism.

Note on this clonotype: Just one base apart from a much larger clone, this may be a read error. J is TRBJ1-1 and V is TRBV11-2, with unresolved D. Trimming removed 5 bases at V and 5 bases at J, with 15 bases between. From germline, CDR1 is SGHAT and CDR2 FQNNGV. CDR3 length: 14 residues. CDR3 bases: TGTGCCAGCAGCATAGGAGCGGGGATGACTGAAGCTTTCTTT. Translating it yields CASSIGAGMTEAFF. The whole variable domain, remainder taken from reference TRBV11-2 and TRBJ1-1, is EAGVAQSPRYKIIEKRQSVAFWCNPISGHATLYWYQQILGQGPKLLIQFQNNGVVDDSQLPKDRFSAERLKGVDSTLKIQPAKLEDSAVYLCASSIGAGMTEAFFGQGTRLTVV.

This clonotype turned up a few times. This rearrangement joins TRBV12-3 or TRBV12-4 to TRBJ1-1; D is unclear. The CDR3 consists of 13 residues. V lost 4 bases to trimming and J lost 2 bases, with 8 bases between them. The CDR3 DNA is TGTGCCAGCAGTTATAACAAAAACACTGAAGCTTTCTTT. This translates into CASSYNKNTEAFF.